This TCR beta chain originates from a study of early T cells in non-severe SARS-CoV-2 infection. Study summary: With bulk RNA from unsorted whole blood as input, sequencing yielded unpaired chains. General study findings and limits: The VDJdb matching leaned toward anti-spike CD8 responses and overlooked private and CD4 specificities.

Germline V lookup: CDR1 SQVTM, CDR2 ANQGSEA. This CDR3 has 13 amino acids. V was shortened by 3 bases and J by 0 bases, with 6 bases between the two germline ends. Each cDNA molecule carried a unique molecular identifier. TCRdb independently ran MiXCR on the 5' RACE reads; one entry per CDR3 protein. The sample yields roughly 120,000 distinct CDR3 sequences, more than 12% seen once. On this clonotype: Its specificity is not known.

Sequencing was carried out using whole blood. The chain has TRBV29-1 and TRBJ1-3; D not certain. The receptor's source is an adult who was a healthcare worker with PCR-confirmed SARS-CoV-2 infection or an uninfected control (not recorded which). This CDR3 reads CSVDARSGNTIYF. DNA for the CDR3: TGCAGCGTTGATGCTCGCTCTGGAAACACCATATATTTT.